This T cell receptor (beta chain) was obtained from a study of PD-1 blockade in classical Hodgkin lymphoma. Only in-frame clones appear in the TCRdb table, and some are missing; sequencing was by immunoSEQ multiplex PCR. This sample has around 99,000 clones, with more than 80% found just once. Autologous stem cell transplantation was followed by relapse in every patient, and brentuximab vedotin exposure varied. The CDR3 runs 11 residues. Germline lookup yields CDR1 LNHNV and CDR2 YYDKDF (reference sequence). V was cut by 5 bases and J by 8 bases, with 8 bases left in between. Sequencing was performed on peripheral blood mononuclear cells (PBMCs), taken before the second cycle of nivolumab. V is TRBV15 and J is TRBJ2-3, with D unclear. This sequence was found in a human donor with classical Hodgkin lymphoma. The CDR3 DNA follows: TGTGCCACCAGCTCTGGGATTACGCAGTATTTT. It codes for CATSSGITQYF.